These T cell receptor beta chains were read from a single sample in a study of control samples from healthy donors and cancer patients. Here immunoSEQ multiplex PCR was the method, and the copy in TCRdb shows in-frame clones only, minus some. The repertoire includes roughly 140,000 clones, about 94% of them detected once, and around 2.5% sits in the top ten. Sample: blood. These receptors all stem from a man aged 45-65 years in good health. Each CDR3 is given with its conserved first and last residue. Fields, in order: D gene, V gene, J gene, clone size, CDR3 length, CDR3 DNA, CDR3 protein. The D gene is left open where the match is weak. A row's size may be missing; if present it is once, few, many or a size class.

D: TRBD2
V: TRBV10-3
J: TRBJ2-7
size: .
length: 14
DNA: TGTGCCATCAGGCCTAGCGGGAGTCTCTACGAGCAGTACTTC
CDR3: CAIRPSGSLYEQYF

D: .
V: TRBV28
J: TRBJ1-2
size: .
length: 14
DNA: TGTGCCAGCAGTTTATCGTCGGTTTTCTATGGCTACACCTTC
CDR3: CASSLSSVFYGYTF

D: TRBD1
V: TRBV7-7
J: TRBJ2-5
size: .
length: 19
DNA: TGTGCTAGCAGCCCCCGACCGCCCGGGACAGGGGGCTTGGGGGAGACCCAGTACTTC
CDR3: CASSPRPPGTGGLGETQYF

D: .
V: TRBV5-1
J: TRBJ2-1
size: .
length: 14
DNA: TGCGCCAGCAGCTTGGTTCGGGAGAAGGATGAGCAGTTCTTC
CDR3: CASSLVREKDEQFF

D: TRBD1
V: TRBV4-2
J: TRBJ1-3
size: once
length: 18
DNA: TGTGCCAGCAGCCCGGGACAGAACCTATTCTCCTCTGGAAACACCATATATTTT
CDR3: CASSPGQNLFSSGNTIYF

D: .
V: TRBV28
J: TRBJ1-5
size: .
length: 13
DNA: TGTGCCAGCAGTCCCTCCCGTTTTCAGCCCCAGCATTTT
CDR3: CASSPSRFQPQHF

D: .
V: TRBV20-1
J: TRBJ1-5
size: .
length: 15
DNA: TGCAGTGCTAGTCCTGGGGAATACAGCAATCAGCCCCAGCATTTT
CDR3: CSASPGEYSNQPQHF

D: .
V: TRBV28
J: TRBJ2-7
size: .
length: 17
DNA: TGTGCCAGCTCATTCTCCCTCGGTCCTGTCCTCCCCCGGGAGCAGTACTTC
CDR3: CASSFSLGPVLPREQYF

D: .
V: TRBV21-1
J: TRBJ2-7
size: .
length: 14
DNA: TGTGCCAGATCAGCAGGGGACACGGTGATGGAGCAGTACTTC
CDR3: CARSAGDTVMEQYF

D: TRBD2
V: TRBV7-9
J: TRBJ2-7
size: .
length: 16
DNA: TGTGCCAGCAGCCCCCGACTAGCGGGGGAACCCTACGAGCAGTACTTC
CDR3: CASSPRLAGEPYEQYF

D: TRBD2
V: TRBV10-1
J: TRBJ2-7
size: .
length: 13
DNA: TGCGCCAGCAGTGTAACGCGGGAGTCCGAGCAGTACTTC
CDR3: CASSVTRESEQYF

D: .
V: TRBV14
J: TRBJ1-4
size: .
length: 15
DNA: TGTGCCAGCAGCCCCGTGACTGGATATAATGAAAAACTGTTTTTT
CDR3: CASSPVTGYNEKLFF

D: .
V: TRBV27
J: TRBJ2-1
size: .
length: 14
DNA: TGTGCCAGCGGCTGGGGACACCCTGGGAATGAGCAGTTCTTC
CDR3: CASGWGHPGNEQFF

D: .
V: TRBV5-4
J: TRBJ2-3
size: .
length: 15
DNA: TGTGCCAGCAGCTTGACTTTTATTAGCACAGATACGCAGTATTTT
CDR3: CASSLTFISTDTQYF

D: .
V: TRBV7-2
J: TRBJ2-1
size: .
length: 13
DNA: TGTGCCAGCAGCTTAGCACTCTACAATGAGCAGTTCTTC
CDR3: CASSLALYNEQFF

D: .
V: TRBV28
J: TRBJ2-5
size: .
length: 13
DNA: TGTGCCAGCAGTTTCGGCAGGAGAGAGACCCAGTACTTC
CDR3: CASSFGRRETQYF

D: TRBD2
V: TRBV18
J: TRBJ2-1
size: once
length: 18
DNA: TGTGCCAGCTCACCAGAACTTAAGAAGGCGGGAGGACCCAATGAGCAGTTCTTC
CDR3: CASSPELKKAGGPNEQFF

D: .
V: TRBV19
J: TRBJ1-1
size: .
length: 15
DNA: TGTGCCAGCAACCGGGACTCCCAGCGAGGGACTGAAGCTTTCTTT
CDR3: CASNRDSQRGTEAFF

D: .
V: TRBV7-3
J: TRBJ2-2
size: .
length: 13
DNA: TGTGCCAGCAGCGCTCAGGGCACCGGGGAGCTGTTTTTT
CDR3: CASSAQGTGELFF

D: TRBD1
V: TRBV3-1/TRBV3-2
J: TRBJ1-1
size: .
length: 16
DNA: TGTGCCAGCAGCCAAGGGTCCGAGAGGGGGCTCTCTGAAGCTTTCTTT
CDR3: CASSQGSERGLSEAFF

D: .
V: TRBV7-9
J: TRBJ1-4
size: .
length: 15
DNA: TGTGCCAGCAGCTTAAGCGGTACCCTTAATGAAAAACTGTTTTTT
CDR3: CASSLSGTLNEKLFF

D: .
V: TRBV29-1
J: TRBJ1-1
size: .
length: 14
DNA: TGCAGCGTTGGTTTGCGTGGGAAGAACACTGAAGCTTTCTTT
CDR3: CSVGLRGKNTEAFF

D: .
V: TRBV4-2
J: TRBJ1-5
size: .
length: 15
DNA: TGTGCCAGCAGCCAATCTCGAGGCCGCAATCAGCCCCAGCATTTT
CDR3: CASSQSRGRNQPQHF

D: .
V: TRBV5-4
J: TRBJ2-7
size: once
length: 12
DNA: TGTGCCAGCAGCTTGGATACCTACGAGCAGTACTTC
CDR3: CASSLDTYEQYF

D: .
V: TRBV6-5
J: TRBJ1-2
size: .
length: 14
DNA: TGTGCCAGCATCCATCGATCCTCTAACTATGGCTACACCTTC
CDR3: CASIHRSSNYGYTF

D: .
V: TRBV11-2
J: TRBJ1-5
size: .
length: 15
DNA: TGTGCCAGCAGCACCGGACTGACTAGCAATCAGCCCCAGCATTTT
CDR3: CASSTGLTSNQPQHF

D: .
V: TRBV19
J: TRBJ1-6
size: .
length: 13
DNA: TGTGCCAGTAGTACTACGGTGAATTCACCCCTCCACTTT
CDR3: CASSTTVNSPLHF

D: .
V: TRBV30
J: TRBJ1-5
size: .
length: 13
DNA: TGTGCCTGGAGGGCTAAAGACCATCAGCCCCAGCATTTT
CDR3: CAWRAKDHQPQHF

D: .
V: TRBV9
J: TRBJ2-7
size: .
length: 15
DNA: TGTGCCAGCAGCGTAGGGCAGGCAAGCTCCTACGAGCAGTACTTC
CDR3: CASSVGQASSYEQYF

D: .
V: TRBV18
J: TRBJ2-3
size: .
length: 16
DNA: TGTGCCAGCTCAACACTCGGGGATCGAGGAGGGGATACGCAGTATTTT
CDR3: CASSTLGDRGGDTQYF

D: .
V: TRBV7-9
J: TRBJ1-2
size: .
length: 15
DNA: TGTGCCAGCAGCTTCCACATGGTGAAATTTTGGGGCTACACCTTC
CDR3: CASSFHMVKFWGYTF

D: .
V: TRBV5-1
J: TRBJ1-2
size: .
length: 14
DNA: TGCGCCAGCAGCCAGGGGAGGGGTGACTATGGCTACACCTTC
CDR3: CASSQGRGDYGYTF

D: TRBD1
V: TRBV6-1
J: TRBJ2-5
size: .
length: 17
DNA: TGTGCCAGCAGTGAGGGGGACAGGGGAGGGTTGCAAGAGACCCAGTACTTC
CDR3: CASSEGDRGGLQETQYF

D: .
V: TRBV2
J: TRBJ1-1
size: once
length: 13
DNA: TGTGCCAGCACGGCACTTATGAACACTGAAGCTTTCTTT
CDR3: CASTALMNTEAFF

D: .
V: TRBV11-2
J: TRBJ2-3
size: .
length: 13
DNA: TGTGCCAGCAGCTCGCCGGGACAAAATACGCAGTATTTT
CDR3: CASSSPGQNTQYF

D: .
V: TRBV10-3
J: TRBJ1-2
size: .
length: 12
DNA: TGTGCCATCAGTGAAGATAACTATGGCTACACCTTC
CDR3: CAISEDNYGYTF